The 28 T cell receptor beta chains below were found in one sample sequenced in a study of T cell repertoires in cytomegalovirus infection. A single record per CDR3 protein comes from TCRdb applying MiXCR to the reads. The table records approximately 990,000 distinct CDR3 sequences, roughly 31% of them present only once. No antigen is known for these receptors. This material consisted of cultured CD8+ T cells from PBMCs, taken from culture after CMV antigen stimulation. These receptor sequences come from a human donor in good health (CMV status not recorded). Some clones in this sample may be carry-over from other donors' samples.

This clonotype was detected a few times. V is TRBV5-8 and J is TRBJ2-5; no firm D call. This CDR3 contains 13 residues. Germline V gene lookup returns CDR1 SGHTS and CDR2 YDEGEE. Trimming shortened V by 0 bases and J by 3 bases, and 6 bases separated the two germline ends. The CDR3 DNA sequence: TGTGCCAGCAGCTTGGCATGGGAAGAGACCCAGTACTTC. Protein product: CASSLAWEETQYF.

The V and J genes are TRBV27 and TRBJ2-1; 7 bases agree with TRBD1. V lost 2 bases and J lost 7; bases outside the gene matches: 5. This CDR3 region has 14 residues. Germline-derived CDR1 and CDR2 are MNHEY and SMNVEV (reference sequence). The CDR3 protein is CASSLRDRWNEQFF. DNA of the CDR3: TGTGCCAGCAGTTTACGGGACAGATGGAATGAGCAGTTCTTC.

This clonotype was seen a few times. The V call is TRBV7-9, the J call TRBJ2-7; the D call may be TRBD1 or TRBD2 (6 bases each). Germline V lookup: CDR1 SEHNR, CDR2 FQNEAQ (reference sequence). The CDR3 loop spans 17 amino acids. V was shortened by 5 bases and J by 3 bases, with 23 bases between the two germline ends. The CDR3 sequence is CASSPASPGAHNYEQYF. The DNA for the CDR3 is TGTGCCAGCAGCCCAGCTAGTCCGGGGGCCCATAACTACGAGCAGTACTTC. Filled out from reference TRBV7-9 and TRBJ2-7, the complete variable domain reads DTGVSQNPRHKITKRGQNVTFRCDPISEHNRLYWYRQTLGQGPEFLTYFQNEAQLEKSRLLSDRFSAERPKGSFSTLEIQRTEQGDSAMYLCASSPASPGAHNYEQYFGPGTRLTVT.

The sample holds many counts of this clonotype. The chain combines TRBV11-2 with TRBJ1-4; the D gene is possibly TRBD1 (6 bases). Trimming removed 5 bases from V and 2 bases from J, with 12 bases in between. The CDR3 is 15 amino acids. Germline V gives CDR1 SGHAT, CDR2 FQNNGV. The CDR3 protein is CASSTTGRTNEKLFF. DNA for the CDR3: TGTGCCAGCAGCACCACAGGGCGGACTAATGAAAAACTGTTTTTT.

The chain uses TRBV7-3 and TRBJ1-2; TRBD1 agrees at 11 bases. The V and J ends lost 4 bases and 7 bases, in that order; junction bases with no gene match: 8. Germline CDR1 and CDR2: SGHTA and FQGTGA. The CDR3 is 15 amino acids. The CDR3 region is CASSSSPGTGGGYTF. The CDR3 DNA follows: TGTGCCAGCAGCTCGTCGCCCGGGACAGGGGGTGGCTACACCTTC.

The chain combines TRBV28 with TRBJ2-3; D is possibly TRBD1 or TRBD2 (7 bases each). Germline CDR1 reads MDHEN; CDR2 reads SYDVKM. V was pared by 5 bases and J by 2 bases, with 26 bases between. The CDR3 sequence is 19 residues long. As DNA, the CDR3 is TGTGCCAGCAGTCTATTAACCGGGACAGTCGGGGGGAACACAGATACGCAGTATTTT. This gives the protein CASSLLTGTVGGNTDTQYF.

The chain combines TRBV19 with TRBJ1-2; D is undetermined. The germline V gene has CDR1 LNHDA and CDR2 SQIVND (reference sequence). V was pared by 0 bases and J by 6 bases, with 11 bases between. This CDR3 comprises 14 residues. This chain's CDR3 is CASSIDIGSDGYTF. CDR3 in DNA: TGTGCCAGTAGTATAGACATAGGGTCAGATGGCTACACCTTC.

The sample holds many counts of this clonotype. The chain combines TRBV6-1 with TRBJ2-3, with D tentatively TRBD2 (6 bases). V gave up 10 bases and J gave up 0 bases, with 17 bases separating them. Per germline, CDR1 MNHNS and CDR2 SASEGT. This CDR3 is 15 amino acids long. The CDR3 DNA reads TGTGCCACCGGGACTGCGTTAACTAGCACAGATACGCAGTATTTT. Its protein product is CATGTALTSTDTQYF.

This clonotype has more than one count but fewer than ten. The junction departs from the called germline gene at one end, perhaps through a read error. The CDR3 loop reads CASSLYGGGANEQFF. In DNA form, the CDR3 reads TGTGCCAGCAGCTTATATGGCGGGGGGGCGAATGAGCAGTTCTTC. V usage is TRBV27 and J usage is TRBJ2-1; TRBD2 agrees at 9 bases. This CDR3 has 15 residues. The germline gives CDR1 MNHEY, CDR2 SMNVEV (reference sequence).

This sequence joins TRBV28 and TRBJ2-5; 13 nucleotides line up with TRBD2. The CDR3 consists of 15 residues. In germline, CDR1 is MDHEN, CDR2 SYDVKM. The V segment lost 6 bases and the J segment 8 bases; nucleotides outside the gene matches: 9. This CDR3 reads CASSQGLAGVHTQYF. The DNA for the CDR3 is TGTGCCAGCAGCCAAGGACTAGCGGGGGTTCATACCCAGTACTTC.

This rearrangement joins TRBV12-3 or TRBV12-4 to TRBJ2-7; D is unresolved. Trimming cost V 3 bases and J 2 bases, with 11 bases left between them. The CDR3 totals 14 residues. CDR3 protein: CASSFPPHPYEQYF. Written as DNA, the CDR3 is TGTGCCAGCAGTTTCCCACCCCACCCCTACGAGCAGTACTTC.

This clonotype showed up just a few times. It is unclear where the CDR3 begins or ends on the DNA, so no DNA is shown, and the CDR3 is as TCRdb lists it. The gene calls are TRBV12-3 or TRBV12-4 and TRBJ2-1; the table names TRBD1, a call not compared with the DNA. The CDR3 has 12 amino acids, counting both end residues. CDR3 sequence reads: CASSSAPGLEFF.

This clonotype showed up just a few times. This chain links TRBV27 with TRBJ1-1; D may be TRBD1 (5 bases). The CDR3 totals 14 residues. Trimming removed 3 bases from V and 5 bases from J, with 13 bases in between. The germline V gene has CDR1 MNHEY and CDR2 SMNVEV (reference sequence). The CDR3 bases are TGTGCCAGCAGTTTTCTGGGGGGGGAGACTGAAGCTTTCTTT. Translating gives CASSFLGGETEAFF.

The chain combines TRBV27 with TRBJ2-7; 8 positions match TRBD2. Losses at the gene ends were 6 bases for V and 11 bases for J; bases not matched to a gene: 18. The CDR3 is 15 residues long. Germline V gene lookup returns CDR1 MNHEY and CDR2 SMNVEV (reference sequence). CDR3 sequence reads: CASSLLAGGAGGKYF. The CDR3 DNA reads as TGTGCCAGCAGCCTGCTAGCCGGGGGGGCCGGTGGGAAGTACTTC.

This clonotype appeared many times. The rearrangement uses TRBV7-2 and TRBJ2-3; 7 nucleotides align to TRBD2. The CDR3 has 17 residues. V was pared by 1 base and J by 1 base, with 8 bases of the junction left unmatched. Germline CDR1 and CDR2: SGHTA and FQGNSA. CDR3 loop: CASSLGWLAVGTDTQYF. The CDR3 bases are TGTGCCAGCAGCTTAGGTTGGCTAGCGGTTGGCACAGATACGCAGTATTTT.

This clonotype has just a few counts. The chain joins TRBV14 to TRBJ1-1, with TRBD1 as a possible D gene (5 bases). CDR3 length equals 15 residues. Germline V gene sequence: CDR1 SGHDN, CDR2 FVKESK. Trimming took off 0 bases at V and 3 bases at J, with 11 bases between the two ends. The CDR3 reads CASSQEWDGDTEAFF. In DNA, the CDR3 is TGTGCCAGCAGCCAAGAATGGGACGGAGACACTGAAGCTTTCTTT.

V and J are TRBV19 and TRBJ2-3, with unresolved D. The ends were cut back, 7 bases at V and 6 bases at J, with 14 bases in the middle. Germline CDR1 LNHDA, CDR2 SQIVND (reference sequence). The CDR3 covers 13 residues. The CDR3 coding sequence is TGTGCCAGTACTAATTTTGCCACGGATACGCAGTATTTT. Residues: CASTNFATDTQYF.

This clonotype came up a few times. V is TRBV4-1 and J is TRBJ1-5; D might be TRBD1 (6 bases). CDR3 size: 15 residues. The germline V gene has CDR1 MGHRA and CDR2 YSYEKL. V was shortened by 0 bases and J by 5 bases, with 11 bases between the two germline ends. The CDR3 nucleotides read TGCGCCAGCAGCCAAGAGGACAGAGGTCATCAGCCCCAGCATTTT. Translating it yields CASSQEDRGHQPQHF.

The table lists this clonotype with a few counts. The rearrangement uses TRBV7-8 and TRBJ2-7, with a tentative D call TRBD1 (5 bases). This CDR3 contains 15 residues. The germline gives CDR1 SGHVS, CDR2 FQNEAQ. The germline V and J ends were trimmed by 5 bases and 2 bases, with 16 bases remaining between them. The CDR3, as DNA: TGTGCCAGCAGCCACTCCCCTACAGGAGCCTACGAGCAGTACTTC. It specifies CASSHSPTGAYEQYF.

The genes are TRBV28 and TRBJ2-2, with 10 bases lining up with TRBD2. The CDR3 spans 17 residues. V lost 6 bases and J lost 0; bases outside the gene matches: 7. CDR1 MDHEN and CDR2 SYDVKM come from the germline V gene. As DNA, the CDR3 is TGTGCCAGCAGACTTAGCGGGGGGTATCCGAACACCGGGGAGCTGTTTTTT. It translates to CASRLSGGYPNTGELFF.

This clonotype turned up a few times. The V call is TRBV4-2, the J call TRBJ1-5; D uncertain. CDR3 length: 15 amino acids. Trimming took 1 base from V and 0 from J, leaving 7 bases between them. From germline, CDR1 is LGHNA and CDR2 YNFKEQ. The CDR3 here is CASSQGERSNQPQHF. In nucleotides, the CDR3 is TGTGCCAGCAGCCAAGGGGAGCGTAGCAATCAGCCCCAGCATTTT.

This clonotype was detected only a few times. One junction end does not reproduce the germline sequence, and a read error may be involved. The CDR3 DNA reads TGTGCTAGCAGCCCGAATACAGCAGATACGCAGTATTTT. It encodes CASSPNTADTQYF. The chain uses TRBV7-7 and TRBJ2-3; the D is unclear. The CDR3 extends over 13 amino acids. The V gene's germline CDR1 is SSHAT and CDR2 FNYEAQ (reference sequence).

The genes are TRBV29-1 and TRBJ2-3; 8 bases fit TRBD2. Germline trimming cut 4 bases from V and 2 bases from J; bases unmatched to any gene: 5. This CDR3 comprises 14 residues. Germline V gives CDR1 SQVTM, CDR2 ANQGSEA. CDR3 nucleotides: TGCAGCGTTGGCAGCGGGGGTGACACAGATACGCAGTATTTT. This gives the protein CSVGSGGDTDTQYF.

The gene calls are TRBV19 and TRBJ2-1; TRBD1 is a possible D gene (6 bases). The CDR3 contains 14 residues. Germline V gives CDR1 LNHDA, CDR2 SQIVND (reference sequence). Trimming shortened V by 3 bases and J by 8 bases, and 14 bases separated the two germline ends. The CDR3 sequence is CASSMGAVLDEQFF. Here the CDR3 DNA reads TGTGCCAGTAGTATGGGGGCAGTCTTGGATGAGCAGTTCTTC.

J is TRBJ2-7 and V is TRBV10-1; D is uncertain. The germline CDR1 and CDR2 sequences are WNHNN and SYGVQD (reference sequence). The CDR3 is 12 amino acids. V lost 0 bases and J lost 5, with 5 bases in between. The CDR3 nucleotides are TGCGCCAGCAGTGAGTCCCCGGACGAGCAGTACTTC. Protein: CASSESPDEQYF.

There are a few counts of this clonotype. The chain carries TRBV4-3 and TRBJ2-3; D is unclear. The CDR3 is 15 residues long. The V gene's germline CDR1 is LGHNA and CDR2 YSLEER. Trimming took 1 base from V and 0 from J, leaving 8 bases between them. This CDR3 is CASSQGISSTDTQYF. DNA of the CDR3: TGCGCCAGCAGCCAAGGCATTTCTAGCACAGATACGCAGTATTTT.

This clonotype was recorded a few times. The CDR3 bases are TGCGCCAGCAGCCAAAAACGGAGAAACACTGAAGCTTTCTTT. Translating gives CASSQKRRNTEAFF. The chain combines TRBV4-1 with TRBJ1-1; the D is unclear. Trimming stripped 2 bases from V and 2 bases from J, with 9 bases between. CDR3 size: 14 residues. From germline, CDR1 is MGHRA and CDR2 YSYEKL.

This clonotype was observed a few times. The chain combines TRBV12-5 with TRBJ2-1; 8 bases align to TRBD2. This CDR3 has 15 residues. The trim removed 5 bases at V and 7 bases at J, leaving 10 bases unmatched. Per germline, CDR1 LGHNT and CDR2 FRNRAP. The CDR3 loop reads CASGLHGGALNEQFF. The CDR3 coding sequence is TGTGCTAGTGGTCTACACGGGGGGGCCTTGAATGAGCAGTTCTTC.